This T cell receptor (beta chain) appears in the sequencing data of a study of blood T cell repertoires in COVID-19. The method was immunoSEQ multiplex PCR; TCRdb's version includes in-frame clones alone and lacks a portion of them. The table includes 100,000 to 110,000 clones, 85% detected once. By sample share, this clone is large. Deletions cut 5 bases from V and 1 base from J, with 7 bases between. Germline V gives CDR1 LNHDA, CDR2 SQIVND (reference sequence). The CDR3 consists of 13 residues. The chain uses TRBV19 and TRBJ2-3; D possibly corresponds to TRBD2 (5 bases). Sequencing was performed on peripheral blood. The TCR was taken from a man aged 45-65 years with active or convalescent COVID-19. CDR3 nucleotides: TGTGCCAGTAGTCGCGGGCGCACAGATACGCAGTATTTT. Amino acids: CASSRGRTDTQYF.